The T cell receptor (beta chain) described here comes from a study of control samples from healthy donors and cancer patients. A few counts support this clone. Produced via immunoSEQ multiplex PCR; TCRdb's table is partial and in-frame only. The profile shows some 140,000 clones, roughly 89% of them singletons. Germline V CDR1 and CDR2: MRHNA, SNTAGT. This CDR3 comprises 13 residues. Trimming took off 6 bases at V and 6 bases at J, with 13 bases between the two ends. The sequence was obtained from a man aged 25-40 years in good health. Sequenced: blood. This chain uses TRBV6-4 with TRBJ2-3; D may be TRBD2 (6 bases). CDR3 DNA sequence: TGTGCCAGCAGCACCCGGGACTTCGATACGCAGTATTTT. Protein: CASSTRDFDTQYF.